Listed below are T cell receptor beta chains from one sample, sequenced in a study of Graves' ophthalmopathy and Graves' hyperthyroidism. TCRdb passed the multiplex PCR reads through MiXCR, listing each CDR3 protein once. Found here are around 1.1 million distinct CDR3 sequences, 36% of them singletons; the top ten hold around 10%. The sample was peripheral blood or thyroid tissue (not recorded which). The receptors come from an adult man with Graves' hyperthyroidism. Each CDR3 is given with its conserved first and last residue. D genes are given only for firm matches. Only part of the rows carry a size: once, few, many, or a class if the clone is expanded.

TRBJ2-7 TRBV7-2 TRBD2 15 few CASSPRLAGEVEQYF TGTGCCAGCAGCCCGCGACTAGCGGGAGAAGTCGAGCAGTACTTC
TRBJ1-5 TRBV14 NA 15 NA CASPARPYSNQPQHF TGTGCCAGTCCGGCCAGGCCTTATAGCAATCAGCCCCAGCATTTT
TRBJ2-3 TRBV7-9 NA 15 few CASSWGGRSTDTQYF TGTGCCAGCAGTTGGGGGGGCCGGAGCACAGATACGCAGTATTTT
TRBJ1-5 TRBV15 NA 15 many CATSPWGASNQPQHF TGTGCCACCAGTCCTTGGGGGGCTAGCAATCAGCCCCAGCATTTT
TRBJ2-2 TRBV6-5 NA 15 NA CASTVSGTNTGELFF TGTGCCAGCACGGTTAGCGGAACGAACACCGGGGAGCTGTTTTTT
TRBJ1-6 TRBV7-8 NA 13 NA CASSQVANSPLHF TGTGCCAGCAGCCAAGTAGCCAATTCACCCCTCCACTTT
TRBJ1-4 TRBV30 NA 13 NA CAWSVKGTEKLFF TGTGCCTGGAGTGTGAAGGGGACCGAAAAACTGTTTTTT
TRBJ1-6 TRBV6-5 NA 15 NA CASSYWGGYDSPLHF TGTGCCAGCAGTTACTGGGGGGGGTACGATTCACCCCTCCACTTT
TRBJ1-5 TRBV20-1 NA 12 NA CSARDSNPPQHF TGCAGTGCTAGAGATAGCAATCCGCCCCAGCATTTT
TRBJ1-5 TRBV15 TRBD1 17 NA CATSGSGQARGNQPQHF TGTGCCACCAGCGGGTCGGGACAGGCGCGTGGCAATCAGCCCCAGCATTTT
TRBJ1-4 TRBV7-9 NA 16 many CASSLVSGGINEKLFF TGTGCCAGCAGCTTAGTATCCGGCGGAATTAATGAAAAACTGTTTTTT
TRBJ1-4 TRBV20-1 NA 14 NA CSARSGMVGRKTVF TGCAGTGCTAGATCCGGGATGGTTGGGCGAAAAACTGTTTTT
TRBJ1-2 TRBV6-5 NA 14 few CASSYGDPNYGYTF TGTGCCAGCAGTTACGGTGATCCTAACTATGGCTACACCTTC
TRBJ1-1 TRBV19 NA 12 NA CASRDIRGEAFF TGTGCCAGTCGGGACATCCGCGGTGAAGCTTTCTTT
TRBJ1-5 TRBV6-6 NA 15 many CASRAGTPSNQPQHF TGTGCCAGCAGAGCCGGGACACCGAGCAATCAGCCCCAGCATTTT
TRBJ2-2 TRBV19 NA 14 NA CASSIRQYTGELFF TGTGCCAGTAGTATCCGGCAGTACACCGGGGAGCTGTTTTTT
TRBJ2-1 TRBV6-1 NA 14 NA CASSDTYSYNEQFF TGTGCCAGCAGTGACACATACTCCTACAATGAGCAGTTCTTC
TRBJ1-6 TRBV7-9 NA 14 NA CATPGELSNSPLHF TGTGCCACACCGGGGGAGTTGAGTAATTCACCCCTCCACTTT
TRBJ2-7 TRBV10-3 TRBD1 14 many CAISDSTGAYEQYF TGTGCCATCAGTGACTCGACAGGGGCCTACGAGCAGTACTTC
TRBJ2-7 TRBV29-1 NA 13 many CSVEEGGAYEQYF TGCAGCGTTGAAGAAGGGGGGGCCTACGAGCAGTACTTC
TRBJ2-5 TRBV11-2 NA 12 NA CASTRGIETQYF TGTGCCAGCACCCGGGGGATTGAGACCCAGTACTTC
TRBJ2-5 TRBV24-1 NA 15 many CATSDARQIQETQYF TGTGCCACCAGTGACGCCCGACAGATACAAGAGACCCAGTACTTC
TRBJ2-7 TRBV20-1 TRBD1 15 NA CSASESGTGSYEQYF TGCAGTGCTAGTGAGTCCGGGACAGGGAGCTACGAGCAGTACTTC
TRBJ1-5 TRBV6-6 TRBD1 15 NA CASTRRGQLNQPQHF TGTGCCAGCACCCGAAGGGGACAGTTAAATCAGCCCCAGCATTTT
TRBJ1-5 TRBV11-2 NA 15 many CASSLGSKSNQPQHF TGTGCCAGCAGCTTAGGGTCGAAGAGCAATCAGCCCCAGCATTTT
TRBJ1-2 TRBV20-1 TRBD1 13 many CSAAGGRNYGYTF TGCAGTGCGGCAGGGGGCAGAAACTATGGCTACACCTTC
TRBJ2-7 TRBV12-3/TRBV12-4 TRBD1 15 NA CASRPGQGGLRLEYF TGTGCCAGCAGACCAGGACAGGGGGGACTACGGTTGGAGTACTTC
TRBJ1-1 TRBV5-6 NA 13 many CASSKRMNTEAFF TGTGCCAGCAGCAAACGCATGAACACTGAAGCTTTCTTT
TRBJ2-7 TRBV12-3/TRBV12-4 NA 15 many CASRTGQLSSYEQYF TGTGCCAGCAGAACTGGACAACTGAGCTCCTACGAGCAGTACTTC
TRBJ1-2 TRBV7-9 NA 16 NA CASSTEHPEANYGYTF TGTGCCAGCAGCACCGAGCACCCCGAGGCTAACTATGGCTACACCTTC
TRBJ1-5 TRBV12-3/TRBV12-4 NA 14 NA CASSLDQGGRPQHF TGTGCCAGCAGTTTGGACCAAGGGGGGCGGCCCCAGCATTTT
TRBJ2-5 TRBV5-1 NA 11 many CASSGGRAQYF TGCGCCAGCAGCGGGGGACGAGCCCAGTACTTC
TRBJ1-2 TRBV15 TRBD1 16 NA CATSTNRDRLSYGYTF TGTGCCACCAGCACGAACCGGGACAGGTTATCCTATGGCTACACCTTC
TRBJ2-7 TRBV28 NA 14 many CASITTTGSYEQYF TGTGCCAGCATCACGACTACCGGGTCCTACGAGCAGTACTTC
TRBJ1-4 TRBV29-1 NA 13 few CSVVTGGSEKLFF TGCAGCGTTGTGACCGGGGGCAGTGAAAAACTGTTTTTT
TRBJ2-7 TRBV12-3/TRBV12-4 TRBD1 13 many CASSSQGKYEQYF TGTGCCAGCAGTTCACAGGGGAAATACGAGCAGTACTTC
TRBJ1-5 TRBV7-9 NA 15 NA CASSPLSGPSVAQHF TGTGCCAGCAGCCCACTTTCAGGCCCTTCGGTAGCCCAGCATTTT
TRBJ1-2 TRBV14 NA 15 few CASSQDHRGWYGYTF TGTGCCAGCAGCCAAGATCACCGAGGTTGGTATGGCTACACCTTC
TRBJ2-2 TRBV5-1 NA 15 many CASSFAHGYTGELFF TGCGCCAGCAGTTTCGCCCATGGTTACACCGGGGAGCTGTTTTTT
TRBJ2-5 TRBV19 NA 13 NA CASSNTRMETQYF TGTGCCAGTAGTAACACCCGAATGGAGACCCAGTACTTC
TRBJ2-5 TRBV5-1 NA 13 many CASSDRREETQYF TGCGCCAGCAGTGACAGGCGAGAAGAGACCCAGTACTTC
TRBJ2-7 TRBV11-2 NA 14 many CASSLARRSSEQYF TGTGCCAGCAGCTTAGCCCGCAGGAGTAGCGAGCAGTACTTC
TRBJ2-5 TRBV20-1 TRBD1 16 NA CSADLTTGGIYETQYF TGCAGTGCCGACTTAACCACAGGGGGGATATACGAGACCCAGTATTTC
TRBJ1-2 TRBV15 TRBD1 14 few CATSRGDREVGYTF TGTGCCACCAGCAGAGGGGACAGGGAAGTTGGCTACACCTTC